This T cell receptor (beta chain) was observed in a study of T cells after yellow fever vaccination. In this sample, this clonotype turned up a few times. Its matching antigen is unknown. Each CDR3 protein is one row after TCRdb ran MiXCR on the 5' RACE reads. The sample carries some 600,000 distinct CDR3 sequences, about 12% recorded once. Study observations and caveats: Any FACS-sorted repertoire could hold abundant clonotypes that contaminate it from the bulk population. A weaker secondary response peaked on day 5, the primary on day 15. Clones that expanded after primary vaccination mostly reappeared after the booster (96% CD4, around 87% CD8).

CDR3 length equals 15 residues. Trimming took 5 bases from V and 7 from J, leaving 20 bases between them. Germline CDR1 reads SEHNR; CDR2 reads FQNEAQ (reference sequence). The J gene is TRBJ1-2, the V gene TRBV7-9; maybe TRBD1 (6 bases). The sequence derives from a man aged 25 to 40 who received the YFV17D yellow fever vaccine. The specimen comprised PBMCs, sampled on the day of the yellow fever booster vaccination. CDR3 sequence reads: CASSIQNLRGSGYTF. The CDR3, as DNA: TGTGCCAGCAGCATCCAGAACCTCAGGGGAAGTGGCTACACCTTC.